The clone carrying this TCR beta chain occurred a few times. Original analysis: Nucleated cell number was recorded as an estimate derived from reference gene primer amplification. Sequenced by immunoSEQ multiplex PCR; TCRdb stores in-frame clones only, minus some. The DNA gave D and trimming, while V, J and clone size come from that table. The sample gives fewer than 100,000 clones, approximately 85% of which show up once; 9.6% is in the top ten. This specimen comes from a study of blood T cell repertoires in COVID-19. This receptor was obtained from a man in his forties or fifties with COVID-19, enrolled during active disease. The sample comprised peripheral blood.

CDR3: CASSPRGPLAGLRNEQFF. The CDR3 DNA sequence: TGTGCCAGCAGCCCGAGGGGGCCCCTAGCGGGATTACGCAATGAGCAGTTCTTC. The V call is TRBV9, the J call TRBJ2-1, with 9 bases matching TRBD2. The CDR3 covers 18 residues. Germline CDR1 SGDLS, CDR2 YYNGEE. V trimming: 4 bases; J trimming: 6 bases; junction bases outside the gene matches: 17.